This is a list of T cell receptor beta chains from one sample in a study of T cells in Graves' hyperthyroidism and ophthalmopathy. TCRdb reprocessed the multiplex PCR reads with MiXCR, giving one entry per CDR3 protein. The sample gives 550,000 to 650,000 distinct CDR3 sequences, more than 11% of which show up once; less than 6% is in the top ten. Sequenced material: blood. The receptors were sampled from a woman aged 25 to 45 with Graves' hyperthyroidism that later progressed to Graves' ophthalmopathy. Each CDR3 is given with its conserved first and last residue. A D gene is named only where the DNA matches it firmly. Expanded clones get a size class; other rows say once, few or many, or leave the size out.

J,length,V,D,size,DNA,CDR3
TRBJ1-2,15,TRBV27,.,once,TGTGCCAGCAGTTTATCGATTCCAGCTAGCTATGGCTACACCTTC,CASSLSIPASYGYTF
TRBJ2-7,16,TRBV20-1,.,many,TGCAGTGCTAGCCTTTTGGGAAGCGGGACACCCTACGAGCAGTACTTC,CSASLLGSGTPYEQYF
TRBJ2-3,15,TRBV20-1,.,few,TGCAGTGCTAGAGATCACGGCGGCCCCACAGATACGCAGTATTTT,CSARDHGGPTDTQYF
TRBJ2-7,15,TRBV7-9,.,.,TGTGCCAGCATGAAACTGTCCGGCGGTTCCTACGAGCAGTACTTC,CASMKLSGGSYEQYF
TRBJ2-4,16,TRBV6-2/TRBV6-3,.,many,TGTGCCAGCAGACCCGGACCGTTTCTAGCCAAAAACATTCAGTACTTC,CASRPGPFLAKNIQYF
TRBJ2-1,15,TRBV27,.,many,TGTGCCAGCAGCCAAGAAATAGGGACCTACAATGAGCAGTTCTTC,CASSQEIGTYNEQFF
TRBJ2-7,16,TRBV28,TRBD1,.,TGTGCCAGCAAGGGATACAGGGGGATTGGGGACTACGAGCAGTACTTC,CASKGYRGIGDYEQYF
TRBJ1-5,14,TRBV20-1,.,few,TGCAGTGCTAGAGTCGGGGGCGGGAATCAGCCCCAGCATTTT,CSARVGGGNQPQHF
TRBJ2-3,14,TRBV29-1,TRBD1,many,TGCAGCACCCCCGGGACAGGGGGCATAGATACGCAGTATTTT,CSTPGTGGIDTQYF
TRBJ2-5,14,TRBV6-2/TRBV6-3,.,many,TGTGCCAGCAAAGACGGGAGAGCGGGAGAGACCCAGTACTTC,CASKDGRAGETQYF
TRBJ2-7,17,TRBV7-8,.,.,TGTGCCAGCAGCCCGTCGAGTCAGGGATTCTCCTACAATGAGCAGTACTTC,CASSPSSQGFSYNEQYF
TRBJ2-7,16,TRBV3-1,TRBD1,.,TGTGCCAGCAGCCGAAATCCCCGGGACAGGGCTCCAAAGCAGTACTTC,CASSRNPRDRAPKQYF
TRBJ2-7,16,TRBV20-1,TRBD2,many,TGCAGTGCTAGTGGACTTAGCGGGCGGAGCTCCTACGAGCAGTACTTC,CSASGLSGRSSYEQYF
TRBJ2-7,13,TRBV7-9,TRBD2,many,TGTGCCAGCAGCTTACTAGCGGGAGACGAGCAGTACTTC,CASSLLAGDEQYF
TRBJ2-1,12,TRBV7-9,.,many,TGTGCCAGCAGCCTTACTAGCACTGAGCAGTTCTTC,CASSLTSTEQFF
TRBJ1-4,15,TRBV27,.,many,TGTGCCAGCAGTCCCATCGTGGGACTTAATGAAAAACTGTTTTTT,CASSPIVGLNEKLFF
TRBJ2-7,14,TRBV5-6,.,.,TGTGCCAGCAGCTTGGCACTAGCCTCCTACGAGCAGTACTTC,CASSLALASYEQYF
TRBJ2-5,15,TRBV9,.,many,TGTGCCAGCAGCGTAGGTGGGGGGCGTTTGGAGACCCAGTACTTC,CASSVGGGRLETQYF
TRBJ1-5,14,TRBV2,.,many,TGTGCCAGCAGTGAAGTATCAGGGGATCAGCCCCAGCATTTT,CASSEVSGDQPQHF
TRBJ1-2,16,TRBV4-2,TRBD1,few,TGTGCCAGCAGCCAGGGCGGGACAGGGGAGAACTATGGCTACACCTTC,CASSQGGTGENYGYTF
TRBJ1-1,12,TRBV29-1,.,many,TGCAGCTTCGAGGCCTCAGGGGATGAAGCTTTCTTT,CSFEASGDEAFF
TRBJ2-1,18,TRBV6-2/TRBV6-3,TRBD2,many,TGTGCCAGCAGGGGTATAAGAGCGGGAGGGAGCTCCTACAATGAGCAGTTCTTC,CASRGIRAGGSSYNEQFF
TRBJ2-1,13,TRBV5-1,.,few,TGCGCCAGCAGCTTGATGCCCAACAATGAGCAGTTCTTC,CASSLMPNNEQFF
TRBJ2-1,14,TRBV29-1,TRBD2,many,TGCAGCGTCCTGACTAGCGGGAGGGAAAATGAGCAGTTCTTC,CSVLTSGRENEQFF
TRBJ2-7,15,TRBV5-1,.,.,TGCGCCAGCAGCCCGGCAATGGCGATCGCCTACGAGCAGTACTTC,CASSPAMAIAYEQYF
TRBJ2-1,13,TRBV27,.,many,TGTGCCAGCAGTGGGACGAACCACAATGAGCAGTTCTTC,CASSGTNHNEQFF
TRBJ1-2,14,TRBV14,TRBD1,many,TGTGCCAGCAGCCAAGATAGGACAGGTAGAAGCTACACCTTC,CASSQDRTGRSYTF
TRBJ2-3,15,TRBV3-1,TRBD2,many,TGTGCCAGCAGCCAAGCTAGCGGGATCACCCATACGCAGTATTTT,CASSQASGITHTQYF
TRBJ1-2,12,TRBV7-9,.,many,TGTGCCAGCAGCTTAGCTTTCGAAGGCTACACCTTC,CASSLAFEGYTF
TRBJ2-1,19,TRBV29-1,TRBD2,many,TGCAGCCTAACAGGGAGTAGGGGACTAGCGGGAGGGAGGTACAATGAGCAGTTCTTC,CSLTGSRGLAGGRYNEQFF
TRBJ2-7,13,TRBV3-1,.,many,TGTGCCAGCAGGGATAGCGGTCCGGGCGAGCAGTACTTC,CASRDSGPGEQYF
TRBJ1-2,13,TRBV18,TRBD1,many,TGTGCCAGCTCACCACAGACAGGGGACGGCTACACCTTC,CASSPQTGDGYTF
TRBJ2-7,14,TRBV11-2,.,.,TGTGCCAGCAGCTTAGGTTACAGCGGGTACGAGCAGTACTTC,CASSLGYSGYEQYF
TRBJ1-4,12,TRBV18,.,.,TGTGCCAGCTCAGCCACCAATGAAAAACTGTTTTTT,CASSATNEKLFF
TRBJ2-6,17,TRBV27,.,.,TGTGCCAGCAGTTTGACTAGGGGCAGCTCTGGGGCCAACGTCCTGACTTTC,CASSLTRGSSGANVLTF
TRBJ2-7,13,TRBV2,.,few,TGTGCCAGCAACCGCCTTTCAACCTACGAGCAGTACTTC,CASNRLSTYEQYF